These 26 T cell receptor beta chains share one sample of origin, sequenced in a study of glioma-infiltrating T cells. TCR alpha and beta CDR3 regions were amplified from RNA using iRepertoire nested multiplex PCR. One entry per CDR3 protein results from TCRdb running MiXCR on the multiplex PCR reads. The sample gives about 190,000 distinct CDR3 sequences, around 30% of which show up once; 20% to 25% is in the top ten. The sample consisted of glioma tissue, nonneoplastic brain tissue, or PBMCs (not recorded which). The origin of the receptors is a human donor with low-grade glioma or glioblastoma, undergoing nonglioma brain surgery, or in good health (not recorded which).

As for this clonotype: A read error is possible here, since a much larger clone lies one base away. The CDR3 region is CASSQQPGGRGNQPQHF. In nucleotides, the CDR3 is TGTGCCAGCTCACAGCAACCAGGGGGGCGCGGGAATCAGCCCCAGCATTTT. V and J are TRBV18 and TRBJ1-5; 7 bases agree with TRBD1. The junction had 13 bases not matched to a gene; V was cut back by 4 bases and J by 4 bases. The CDR3 covers 17 residues. Germline values: CDR1 KGHSH, CDR2 LQKENI.

This clonotype has ten or more counts. This chain connects TRBV28 to TRBJ1-2; unclear D gene. Germline-derived CDR1 and CDR2 are MDHEN and SYDVKM. The length of the CDR3 is 13 residues. V lost 6 bases and J lost 4, with 12 bases in between. The CDR3 loop reads CASRLGNTYGYTF. Written as DNA, the CDR3 is TGTGCCAGCAGGCTGGGGAACACCTATGGCTACACCTTC.

This clonotype was observed at least ten times. The chain carries TRBV9 and TRBJ2-3; D gene unclear. The V gene's germline CDR1 is SGDLS and CDR2 YYNGEE. CDR3 length: 14 residues. V was shortened by 2 bases and J by 6 bases, with 13 bases between the two germline ends. CDR3 in amino acids: CASSVSATADTQYF. CDR3 nucleotides: TGTGCCAGCAGCGTGTCGGCTACGGCGGATACGCAGTATTTT.

This clonotype was detected ten times or more. The genes are TRBV28 and TRBJ2-7, with 7 bases fitting TRBD1. The CDR3 is 13 amino acids. Trimming removed 11 bases from V and 3 bases from J; junction bases left unmatched: 10. CDR1 MDHEN and CDR2 SYDVKM come from the germline V gene. The CDR3 is CAVTGVPFYEQYF. As DNA, the CDR3 is TGTGCCGTTACAGGGGTCCCTTTCTACGAGCAGTACTTC.

Notes on this clonotype: Being one base from a much bigger clone, this may be a read error. The CDR3, as DNA: TGTGCCAGCAGCGAGGTGGCGACTAGCTGGTTTCCAAGCTCCTACGAGCAGTACTTC. This sequence encodes CASSEVATSWFPSSYEQYF. V gene TRBV28 combines with J gene TRBJ2-7, with 7 bases that match TRBD2. This CDR3 contains 19 residues. The germline CDR1 and CDR2 sequences are MDHEN and SYDVKM. V shed 6 bases and J 0 bases; nucleotides not matched to a gene: 20.

This clonotype has at least ten counts. This rearrangement joins TRBV20-1 to TRBJ2-3, with 8 bases identical to TRBD2. Losses at the gene ends were 2 bases for V and 1 base for J; bases not matched to a gene: 5. Germline lookup yields CDR1 DFQATT and CDR2 SNEGSKA (reference sequence). The CDR3 has 15 amino acids. In nucleotides, the CDR3 is TGCAGTGCTAGATCTACTAGCGGCCGCACAGATACGCAGTATTTT. Its translation is CSARSTSGRTDTQYF.

This clonotype appeared many times. The gene calls are TRBV7-2 and TRBJ2-3; D may be TRBD1 or TRBD2 (5 bases each). The germline CDR1 and CDR2 sequences are SGHTA and FQGNSA. V lost 2 bases and J 1 base, leaving 16 bases between the germline ends. There are 17 residues in the CDR3. The CDR3 bases are TGTGCCAGCAGCTTAATGGGGCCCGAGGGAGGCACAGATACGCAGTATTTT. Translating it yields CASSLMGPEGGTDTQYF. Supplemented by reference TRBV7-2 and TRBJ2-3, the full variable domain reads GAGVSQSPSNKVTEKGKDVELRCDPISGHTALYWYRQSLGQGLEFLIYFQGNSAPDKSGLPSDRFSAERTGGSVSTLTIQRTQQEDSAVYLCASSLMGPEGGTDTQYFGPGTRLTVL.

Turning to this clonotype: At one end the junction does not follow the germline gene, possibly because of a read error. V usage is TRBV9 and J usage is TRBJ2-7, with D possibly being TRBD2 (5 bases). CDR1 and CDR2 from the germline V gene are SGDLS and YYNGEE. This CDR3 region has 14 residues. The CDR3 DNA sequence: TGTGCCAGCGGCGTAGCTACGGGAAGCTACGAGCAGTACTTC. It specifies CASGVATGSYEQYF.

This sequence joins TRBV7-2 and TRBJ2-2; TRBD2 is a possible D gene (6 bases). Trimming took 3 bases from V and 2 from J, leaving 10 bases between them. The germline V gene encodes CDR1 SGHTA and CDR2 FQGNSA. This CDR3 comprises 15 residues. The chain's CDR3 is CASSLGGINTGELFF. CDR3 DNA: TGTGCCAGCAGCTTGGGCGGGATAAACACCGGGGAGCTGTTTTTT.

This clonotype was picked up many times. V and J are TRBV6-2 or TRBV6-3 and TRBJ1-1; 7 nucleotides align to TRBD1. Germline V CDR1 and CDR2: MNHEY, SVGEGT. Trimming at V came to 10 bases and at J to 1 base, leaving 9 bases not matched to a gene. The CDR3 is 14 amino acids. The DNA for the CDR3 is TGTGCCACCAACAACAGGGGAGCGAACACTGAAGCTTTCTTT. Amino acids: CATNNRGANTEAFF.

This clonotype was observed many times. The chain carries TRBV7-2 and TRBJ1-1; D is uncertain. CDR3 size: 15 residues. The V gene lost 2 bases and the J gene lost 1 base, with 11 bases spanning the gap. From germline, CDR1 is SGHTA and CDR2 FQGNSA. The CDR3 DNA sequence: TGTGCCAGCAGCTTATCGGGTGAGCCGAACACTGAAGCTTTCTTT. Amino acids: CASSLSGEPNTEAFF.

The chain recombines TRBV20-1 with TRBJ1-5; D is unclear. Trimming shortened V by 1 base and J by 2 bases, and 9 bases separated the two germline ends. CDR3 length: 14 amino acids. Per the germline V gene, CDR1 is DFQATT and CDR2 is SNEGSKA (reference sequence). CDR3 amino acids: CSARGGKGNQPQHF. Here the CDR3 DNA reads TGCAGTGCTAGAGGTGGGAAAGGCAATCAGCCCCAGCATTTT.

With respect to this clonotype: This may arise from a read error, as a much more abundant clone is one base away. The chain combines TRBV6-5 with TRBJ2-3; D is unresolved. CDR1 MNHEY and CDR2 SVGAGI come from the germline V gene. V was cut by 5 bases and J by 7 bases, with 16 bases left in between. The CDR3 totals 14 residues. The CDR3 nucleotides read TGTGCCAGCAGTGGGCATGGAACTAAAAATACGCAGTATTTT. Encoded protein: CASSGHGTKNTQYF.

This clonotype was counted at least ten times. The rearrangement links TRBV20-1 to TRBJ2-7; 12 positions agree with TRBD2. Germline values: CDR1 DFQATT, CDR2 SNEGSKA (reference sequence). With 0 bases clipped from V and 2 bases from J, the junction kept 5 bases outside the gene matches. There are 16 residues in the CDR3. CDR3 DNA sequence: TGCAGTGCTAGAGAACAACTAGCGGGAGGCCCCTACGAGCAGTACTTC. Amino acid sequence: CSAREQLAGGPYEQYF.

The chain joins TRBV6-5 to TRBJ2-7; no definite D call. V was cut by 4 bases and J by 5 bases, with 15 bases left in between. In germline, CDR1 is MNHEY, CDR2 SVGAGI. This CDR3 spans 14 amino acids. The CDR3 DNA sequence: TGTGCCAGCAGTTCGACCACAAGGATGGACGAGCAGTACTTC. Protein: CASSSTTRMDEQYF.

A note on this clonotype: This clone may be a read error of a much larger clone one base away. The rearrangement joins TRBV12-3 or TRBV12-4 to TRBJ1-1; D not certain. The CDR3 totals 12 residues. CDR3 protein: CASKDQNTQAFF. For the CDR3, the DNA is TGTGCCAGCAAAGATCAGAACACTCAAGCTTTCTTT.

This clonotype has just one count. This sequence joins TRBV27 and TRBJ1-2; no definite D call. Per the germline V gene, CDR1 is MNHEY and CDR2 is SMNVEV (reference sequence). Trimming removed 5 bases from V and 8 bases from J, with 12 bases in between. This CDR3 is built from 12 residues. CDR3 in DNA: TGTGCCAGCAGTCCTGGGAGGGTAGGCTACACCTTC. Its translation is CASSPGRVGYTF.

In DNA form, the CDR3 reads TGTGCCAGCAGCTTCAACGGGCTAGCGGGAGGTAGGAATGAGCAGTTCTTC. This encodes CASSFNGLAGGRNEQFF. The chain recombines TRBV7-3 with TRBJ2-1; 11 bases align to TRBD2. CDR1 and CDR2 (germline): SGHTA, FQGTGA. CDR3 length: 17 amino acids. The ends lost 3 bases at V and 7 bases at J; junction bases unmatched: 11. The entire variable domain, with the rest obtained from reference TRBV7-3 and TRBJ2-1, is as follows: GAGVSQTPSNKVTEKGKYVELRCDPISGHTALYWYRQSLGQGPEFLIYFQGTGAADDSGLPNDRFFAVRPEGSVSTLKIQRTERGDSAVYLCASSFNGLAGGRNEQFFGPGTRLTVL.

To note about this clonotype: This clone may be a read error of a much larger clone one base away. The chain combines TRBV7-2 with TRBJ1-1; 7 bases match TRBD1. Germline values: CDR1 SGHTA, CDR2 FQGNSA. This CDR3 region has 16 residues. Trimming took 1 base from V and 4 from J; bases not matched to a gene: 9. CDR3 in amino acids: CASSLGQGGGITEAFF. The CDR3 DNA reads as TGTGCCAGCAGCTTAGGCCAGGGGGGGGGGATCACTGAAGCTTTCTTT.

Many counts were recorded for this clonotype. The genes are TRBV27 and TRBJ1-5; D gene unclear. Germline loops: CDR1 MNHEY, CDR2 SMNVEV (reference sequence). V lost 4 bases and J lost 0, with 7 bases in between. The CDR3 covers 14 residues. This chain's CDR3 is CASSSPGSNQPQHF. In DNA, the CDR3 is TGTGCCAGCAGTTCTCCGGGTAGCAATCAGCCCCAGCATTTT.

The chain has TRBV27 and TRBJ2-1; 9 bases line up with TRBD1. Trimming took 6 bases from V and 6 from J; bases not matched to a gene: 6. The CDR3 length is 14 residues. The germline V gene has CDR1 MNHEY and CDR2 SMNVEV (reference sequence). The CDR3 coding sequence is TGTGCCAGCAGACCGGGACAGGGACCCAATGAGCAGTTCTTC. Translated: CASRPGQGPNEQFF.

This clonotype was recorded at least ten times. The chain couples TRBV7-2 to TRBJ1-3, with D possibly matching TRBD1 (6 bases). V lost 5 bases and J 2 bases, leaving 16 bases between the germline ends. The CDR3 runs 16 residues. Germline CDR1 and CDR2: SGHTA and FQGNSA. CDR3: CASSPNSPGAGNTIYF. The DNA of the CDR3 is TGTGCCAGCAGCCCGAATTCCCCAGGGGCTGGAAACACCATATATTTT.

This clonotype occurred many times. The chain couples TRBV20-1 to TRBJ2-7; perhaps TRBD1 as D (6 bases). CDR1 is DFQATT, CDR2 SNEGSKA, per germline (reference sequence). Trimming pared 5 bases from V and 7 bases from J, leaving 21 bases between. The CDR3 extends over 14 amino acids. The CDR3 DNA reads TGCAGTGCTGGACAGCATTCTTCCCTACGAGAGCAGTACTTC. It is translated as CSAGQHSSLREQYF.

This sequence joins TRBV18 and TRBJ2-7, with a tentative D call TRBD2 (5 bases). The CDR3 length is 16 residues. Per the germline V gene, CDR1 is KGHSH and CDR2 is LQKENI. V dropped 0 bases and J dropped 3 bases, with 15 bases sitting between them. The chain's CDR3 is CASSPPAALLGYEQYF. The CDR3 DNA is TGTGCCAGCTCACCACCCGCAGCGTTACTAGGCTACGAGCAGTACTTC.

This clonotype was counted only a few times. This chain links TRBV7-2 with TRBJ2-7; a possible D gene is TRBD2 (6 bases). Trimming removed 5 bases at V and 4 bases at J, with 15 bases between. The length of the CDR3 is 14 residues. Germline CDR1 and CDR2: SGHTA and FQGNSA. The CDR3 loop is CASSKSRDSYEQYF. The CDR3 nucleotides are TGTGCCAGCAGCAAGAGCCGGGACTCTTACGAGCAGTACTTC.

The rearrangement joins TRBV11-2 to TRBJ2-2; D not resolved. The germline V gene encodes CDR1 SGHAT and CDR2 FQNNGV. The germline V and J ends were trimmed by 3 bases and 1 base, with 6 bases remaining between them. The CDR3 is made up of 14 amino acids. DNA for the CDR3: TGTGCCAGCAGCTTCGCTGTGAACACCGGGGAGCTGTTTTTT. It yields the protein CASSFAVNTGELFF.